The 31 T cell receptor beta chains below come from one sample, sequenced in a study of graft-versus-host responses after intestinal transplantation. What these receptors recognize is not known. This table comes from immunoSEQ multiplex PCR, and its TCRdb copy is limited to in-frame clones, with some not included. This sample has more than 85,000 clones, with roughly 91% found just once. The material sequenced was unstimulated CD8+ T cells sorted from spleen or lymph node cells, taken before intestinal transplant. These receptor sequences come from a human donor who received an intestinal transplant.

This chain joins TRBV5-1 and TRBJ1-3; no clear D. Germline assignment: CDR1 SGHRS and CDR2 YFSETQ. This CDR3 has 17 residues. V was shortened by 0 bases and J by 0 bases, with 13 bases between the two germline ends. The CDR3 spells CASSLDSPSISGNTIYF. CDR3 coding DNA: TGCGCCAGCAGCTTGGACAGCCCCTCAATCTCTGGAAACACCATATATTTT. The whole variable domain, remainder taken from reference TRBV5-1 and TRBJ1-3, is KAGVTQTPRYLIKTRGQQVTLSCSPISGHRSVSWYQQTPGQGLQFLFEYFSETQRNKGNFPGRFSGRQFSNSRSEMNVSTLELGDSALYLCASSLDSPSISGNTIYFGEGSWLTVV.

The chain has TRBV19 and TRBJ1-2; D call uncertain. The CDR3 runs 15 residues. Germline values: CDR1 LNHDA, CDR2 SQIVND (reference sequence). Between the trimmed V and J ends, which lost 0 bases and 0 bases, there was a span of 8 bases. The CDR3 loop reads CASSIDGLTNYGYTF. In DNA, the CDR3 is TGTGCCAGTAGTATAGATGGGCTTACTAACTATGGCTACACCTTC. The full variable domain, its missing parts supplied by reference TRBV19 and TRBJ1-2, is DGGITQSPKYLFRKEGQNVTLSCEQNLNHDAMYWYRQDPGQGLRLIYYSQIVNDFQKGDIAEGYSVSREKKESFPLTVTSAQKNPTAFYLCASSIDGLTNYGYTFGSGTRLTVV.

Remarks on this clone: The CDR3 ends on some other residue instead of the conserved phenylalanine or tryptophan, so this is likely a read error. The chain is built from TRBV7-8 and TRBJ2-7; 7 nucleotides line up with TRBD2. Losses at the gene ends were 3 bases for V and 2 bases for J; bases not matched to a gene: 4. Germline CDR1 is SGHVS and CDR2 is FQNEAQ. The CDR3 runs to 14 residues. The CDR3 DNA follows: TGTGCCAGCAGCTTTGGACTAGGGGCCTACGAGCAGTACTTA. Encoded protein: CASSFGLGAYEQYL.

The rearrangement links TRBV19 to TRBJ1-1, with TRBD1 as a possible D gene (6 bases). The CDR3 spans 12 residues. Germline assignment: CDR1 LNHDA and CDR2 SQIVND (reference sequence). V lost 5 bases and J lost 7, with 11 bases in between. Here the CDR3 DNA reads TGTGCCAGTAGTGCCCGGACAGATGAAGCTTTCTTT. It translates to CASSARTDEAFF.

CDR3 in amino acids: CASSQVRQANYGYTF. DNA for the CDR3: TGTGCCAGCAGCCAAGTCCGGCAGGCTAACTATGGCTACACCTTC. The chain links TRBV4-2 to TRBJ1-2; D is ambiguous. V lost 1 base to trimming and J lost 0 bases, with 9 bases between them. The CDR3 extends over 15 amino acids. Germline lookup yields CDR1 LGHNA and CDR2 YNFKEQ.

The rearrangement uses TRBV6-1 and TRBJ1-1; D may be TRBD1 (6 bases). Germline V lookup: CDR1 MNHNS, CDR2 SASEGT. The germline V and J ends were trimmed by 6 bases and 11 bases, with 13 bases remaining between them. The CDR3 sequence is 11 residues long. The CDR3 loop is CASSLQGLAFF. The CDR3 DNA reads as TGTGCCAGCAGCCTCCAGGGGTTGGCTTTCTTT.

The V gene is TRBV4-3, the J gene TRBJ2-3; maybe TRBD2 (6 bases). This CDR3 has 16 residues. Germline loops: CDR1 LGHNA, CDR2 YSLEER. V dropped 0 bases and J dropped 5 bases, with 15 bases sitting between them. The CDR3 sequence: CASSQDMTSGGDTQYF. In DNA form, the CDR3 reads TGCGCCAGCAGCCAAGATATGACTAGTGGGGGAGATACGCAGTATTTT.

The genes are TRBV6-1 and TRBJ2-7; 10 nucleotides match TRBD2. The trim removed 6 bases at V and 0 bases at J, leaving 2 bases unmatched. There are 14 residues in the CDR3. Germline loops: CDR1 MNHNS, CDR2 SASEGT. The CDR3: CASRLAGLSYEQYF. The CDR3 DNA reads as TGTGCCAGCAGACTAGCGGGGCTCTCCTACGAGCAGTACTTC.

This chain joins TRBV9 and TRBJ2-1; TRBD2 might be the D (5 bases). The CDR3 has 13 residues. Per germline, CDR1 SGDLS and CDR2 YYNGEE. Trimming cost V 0 bases and J 8 bases, with 9 bases left between them. CDR3 in amino acids: CASSVGGHDEQFF. CDR3 DNA: TGTGCCAGCAGCGTAGGAGGGCACGATGAGCAGTTCTTC.

In its sample, this clone was seen once. The V call is TRBV19, the J call TRBJ1-2; the D gene is possibly TRBD1 (5 bases). Trimming shortened V by 9 bases and J by 6 bases, and 17 bases separated the two germline ends. CDR3 length: 13 amino acids. CDR1 and CDR2 (germline): LNHDA, SQIVND (reference sequence). In DNA form, the CDR3 reads TGTGCCAGCAGAATTACAGGAGATAATGGCTACACCTTC. It yields the protein CASRITGDNGYTF.

This chain connects TRBV9 to TRBJ2-3, with D possibly TRBD2 on 5 matching bases. Germline-derived CDR1 and CDR2 are SGDLS and YYNGEE. V was cut by 3 bases and J by 0 bases, with 14 bases left in between. The CDR3 extends over 16 amino acids. CDR3: CASSGRTTSSTDTQYF. CDR3 in DNA: TGTGCCAGCAGCGGGAGGACGACATCTAGCACAGATACGCAGTATTTT. The full variable domain, its missing parts supplied by reference TRBV9 and TRBJ2-3, is DSGVTQTPKHLITATGQRVTLRCSPRSGDLSVYWYQQSLDQGLQFLIQYYNGEERAKGNILERFSAQQFPDLHSELNLSSLELGDSALYFCASSGRTTSSTDTQYFGPGTRLTVL.

The chain is built from TRBV10-3 and TRBJ2-2, with 9 bases matching TRBD1. Germline V gene data show CDR1 as ENHRY and CDR2 as SYGVKD. This CDR3 contains 16 residues. Unmatched junction bases numbered 5, after V lost 2 bases and J lost 4 bases. In DNA, the CDR3 is TGTGCCATCAGTGAGCCACAGGGGGCGGGCACCGGGGAGCTGTTTTTT. Translation: CAISEPQGAGTGELFF.

CDR3 protein: CASSQRTGMGTEAFF. The CDR3 DNA reads as TGCGCCAGCAGCCAAAGGACAGGGATGGGCACTGAAGCTTTCTTT. V usage is TRBV4-3 and J usage is TRBJ1-1, with 8 nucleotides matching TRBD1. V was clipped by 2 bases and J by 4 bases; unmatched bases: 6. The CDR3 runs to 15 residues. Germline lookup yields CDR1 LGHNA and CDR2 YSLEER.

J is TRBJ2-7 and V is TRBV5-6, with a weak D call TRBD2 (7 bases). The V end was cut by 2 bases, the J end by 5 bases, with 11 bases between. The CDR3 loop spans 13 amino acids. The germline gives CDR1 SGHDT, CDR2 YYEEEE. The CDR3 bases are TGTGCCAGCAGCTTCGGGGGGCTGGACGAGCAGTACTTC. This translates into CASSFGGLDEQYF.

The rearrangement links TRBV27 to TRBJ1-1; TRBD1 might be the D (5 bases). CDR1 and CDR2 (germline): MNHEY, SMNVEV (reference sequence). The ends were cut back, 0 bases at V and 2 bases at J, with 7 bases in the middle. The CDR3 covers 14 residues. This CDR3 reads CASSLSGGNTEAFF. The CDR3 coding sequence is TGTGCCAGCAGTTTATCGGGGGGAAACACTGAAGCTTTCTTT.

The chain has TRBV27 and TRBJ1-2, with 7 bases matching TRBD1. V trimming: 0 bases; J trimming: 0 bases; junction bases outside the gene matches: 10. The germline V gene has CDR1 MNHEY and CDR2 SMNVEV (reference sequence). This CDR3 is 18 amino acids long. The CDR3 region has the DNA TGTGCCAGCAGTTTATCCCTCGGCAGGGGGGAATCTAACTATGGCTACACCTTC. Translating it yields CASSLSLGRGESNYGYTF.

The V and J genes are TRBV27 and TRBJ1-1; 7 positions agree with TRBD1. The length of the CDR3 is 15 residues. Germline V gives CDR1 MNHEY, CDR2 SMNVEV (reference sequence). J gave up 1 base and V 5 bases, and 7 bases lay outside the gene matches. The CDR3 bases are TGTGCCAGCAGTCCACTGGGACAGAGGAACACTGAAGCTTTCTTT. It yields the protein CASSPLGQRNTEAFF.

V and J are TRBV5-5 and TRBJ2-7; D is perhaps TRBD1 (6 bases). The germline gives CDR1 SGHKS, CDR2 YYEKEE (reference sequence). The CDR3 consists of 16 residues. The ends were cut back, 5 bases at V and 4 bases at J, with 22 bases in the middle. As DNA, the CDR3 is TGTGCCAGCAGTTCAATTTACCAAGACAGGAAATACGAGCAGTACTTC. It is translated as CASSSIYQDRKYEQYF.

This chain's CDR3 is CASTDPRRSEQFF. For the CDR3, the DNA is TGTGCCAGCACCGATCCCCGCAGGTCAGAGCAGTTCTTC. The rearrangement uses TRBV27 and TRBJ2-1; D remains ambiguous. The CDR3 contains 13 residues. The ends were cut back, 7 bases at V and 10 bases at J, with 17 bases in the middle. Germline V gene sequence: CDR1 MNHEY, CDR2 SMNVEV (reference sequence).

The chain is built from TRBV19 and TRBJ2-3; 12 nucleotides align to TRBD2. The V segment lost 1 base and the J segment 9 bases; nucleotides outside the gene matches: 8. CDR3 size: 16 residues. Germline V CDR1 and CDR2: LNHDA, SQIVND (reference sequence). In nucleotides, the CDR3 is TGTGCCAGTAGTATAGGAGGGCTAGCGGGAGGGGAGACGCAGTATTTT. It translates to CASSIGGLAGGETQYF.

J is TRBJ2-1 and V is TRBV4-3; 7 nucleotides match TRBD2. The V gene end was trimmed by 6 bases and the J gene end by 5 bases; junction bases not matched to a gene: 4. This CDR3 region has 13 residues. In germline, CDR1 is LGHNA, CDR2 YSLEER. The DNA of the CDR3 is TGCGCCAGCAGGGCTCGGGGGGACAATGAGCAGTTCTTC. Its translation: CASRARGDNEQFF.

The J gene is TRBJ1-1, the V gene TRBV27; 9 nucleotides match TRBD1. J was trimmed by 2 bases and V by 5 bases; bases with no gene match: 3. CDR1 is MNHEY and CDR2 is SMNVEV in the germline V gene (reference sequence). The CDR3 extends over 14 amino acids. The CDR3 region has the DNA TGTGCCAGCAGTCCGGACAGGGGAAACACTGAAGCTTTCTTT. Residues: CASSPDRGNTEAFF.

The rearrangement uses TRBV6-6 and TRBJ2-7; TRBD1 is a possible D gene (7 bases). Germline V gene sequence: CDR1 MNHNY, CDR2 SVGAGI (reference sequence). The CDR3 spans 14 residues. The V end was cut by 0 bases, the J end by 10 bases, with 16 bases between. The CDR3 loop is CASSYSGRGDPQYF. As DNA, the CDR3 is TGTGCCAGCAGTTACTCGGGCAGGGGGGATCCCCAGTACTTC.

In this sample, this clone turned up a few times. CDR3 nucleotide sequence: TGTGCCAGCATTTCCAGGGGGCCTAATGAAAAACTGTTTTTT. It yields the protein CASISRGPNEKLFF. The rearrangement joins TRBV21-1 to TRBJ1-4; the tabulated D call, TRBD1, remains unverified against the DNA. TRBV21-1 is a pseudogene segment. The CDR3 is 14 amino acids.

This chain connects TRBV27 to TRBJ2-4; TRBD2 matches at 10 bases. CDR3 length: 13 residues. The V gene's germline CDR1 is MNHEY and CDR2 SMNVEV (reference sequence). The J segment lost 15 bases and the V segment lost 4 bases, leaving 9 bases of the junction unmatched. In DNA, the CDR3 is TGTGCCAGCAGTTCCACACTAGCGGGGTCCGCGTACTTC. Protein product: CASSSTLAGSAYF.

This chain joins TRBV19 and TRBJ1-1; D is unresolved. With 9 bases removed from V and 0 bases from J, the gap between germline ends came to 8 bases. Germline V gives CDR1 LNHDA, CDR2 SQIVND (reference sequence). This CDR3 region has 12 residues. This CDR3 is CARGRLNTEAFF. CDR3 nucleotide sequence: TGTGCCAGGGGCCGTTTGAACACTGAAGCTTTCTTT.

The chain employs TRBV5-4 and TRBJ1-2, with D hard to call. The CDR3 has 13 residues. The V end was cut by 2 bases, the J end by 8 bases, with 13 bases between. Germline V gene lookup returns CDR1 SGHNT and CDR2 YYREEE (reference sequence). The CDR3: CASSFRPAEGYTF. Here the CDR3 DNA reads TGTGCCAGCAGCTTTAGACCTGCGGAAGGCTACACCTTC.

This chain links TRBV14 with TRBJ1-1, with 9 bases lining up with TRBD1. This CDR3 has 19 residues. The J segment lost 6 bases and the V segment lost 2 bases, leaving 19 bases of the junction unmatched. CDR1 SGHDN and CDR2 FVKESK come from the germline V gene. The CDR3 region is CASSQFLGTGSALVPEAFF. CDR3 DNA: TGTGCCAGCAGCCAATTCCTTGGGACAGGGAGTGCCCTGGTCCCTGAAGCTTTCTTT.

For the CDR3, the DNA is TGTGCCAGGACCCCGGGAGGATACAATGGCTACACCTTC. As protein: CARTPGGYNGYTF. The chain joins TRBV30 to TRBJ1-2, with D unresolved. V lost 8 bases and J 6 bases, leaving 19 bases between the germline ends. The CDR3 is 13 amino acids. The germline V gene encodes CDR1 GTSNPN and CDR2 SVGIG (reference sequence).

The chain has TRBV30 and TRBJ1-2, with 9 positions matching TRBD1. The CDR3 contains 13 residues. The trim removed 8 bases at V and 6 bases at J, leaving 10 bases unmatched. Germline CDR1 is GTSNPN and CDR2 is SVGIG (reference sequence). The CDR3 spells CAGAPGQGHGYTF. CDR3 bases: TGTGCCGGGGCACCGGGACAGGGTCATGGCTACACCTTC.

This clone showed up just once. J is TRBJ2-1 and V is TRBV6-5, with 9 bases aligning to TRBD2. The germline CDR1 and CDR2 sequences are MNHEY and SVGAGI. Germline trimming cut 2 bases from V and 10 bases from J; bases unmatched to any gene: 3. The CDR3 loop spans 13 amino acids. CDR3 in amino acids: CASSYTLAGEQFF. The CDR3 coding sequence is TGTGCCAGCAGTTACACCCTAGCGGGGGAGCAGTTCTTC.